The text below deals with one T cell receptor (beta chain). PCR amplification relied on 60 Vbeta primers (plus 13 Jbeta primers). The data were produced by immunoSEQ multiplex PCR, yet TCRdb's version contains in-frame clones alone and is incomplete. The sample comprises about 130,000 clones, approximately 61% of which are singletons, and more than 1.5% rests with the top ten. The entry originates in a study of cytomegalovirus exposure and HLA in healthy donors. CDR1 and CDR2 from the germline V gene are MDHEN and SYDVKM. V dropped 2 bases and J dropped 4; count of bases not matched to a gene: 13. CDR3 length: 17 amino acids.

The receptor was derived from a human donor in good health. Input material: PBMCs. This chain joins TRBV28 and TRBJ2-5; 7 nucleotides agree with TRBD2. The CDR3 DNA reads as TGTGCCAGCAGTTTACGGGGTGCTAACTCGGGGGGAGAGACCCAGTACTTC. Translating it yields CASSLRGANSGGETQYF.